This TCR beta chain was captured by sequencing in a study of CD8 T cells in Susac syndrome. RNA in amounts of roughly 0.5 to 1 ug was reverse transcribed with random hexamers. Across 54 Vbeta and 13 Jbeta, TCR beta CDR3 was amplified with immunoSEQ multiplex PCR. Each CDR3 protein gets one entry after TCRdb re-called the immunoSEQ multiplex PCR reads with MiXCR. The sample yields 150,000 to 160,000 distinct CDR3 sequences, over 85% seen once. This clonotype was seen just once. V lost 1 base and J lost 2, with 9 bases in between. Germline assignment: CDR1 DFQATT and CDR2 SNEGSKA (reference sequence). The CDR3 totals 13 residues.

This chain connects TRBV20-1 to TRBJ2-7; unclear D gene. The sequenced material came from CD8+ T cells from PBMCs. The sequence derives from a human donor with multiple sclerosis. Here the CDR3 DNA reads TGCAGTGCTAGAGGTAGCAGAGCCTACGAGCAGTACTTC. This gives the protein CSARGSRAYEQYF.